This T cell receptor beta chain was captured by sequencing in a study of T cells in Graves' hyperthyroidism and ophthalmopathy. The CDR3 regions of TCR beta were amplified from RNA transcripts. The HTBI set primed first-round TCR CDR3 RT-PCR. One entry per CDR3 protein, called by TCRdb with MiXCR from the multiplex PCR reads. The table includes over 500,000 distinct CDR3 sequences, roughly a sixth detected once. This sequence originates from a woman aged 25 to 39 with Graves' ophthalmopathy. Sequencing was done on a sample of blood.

This CDR3 is CASSLTIQYF. For the CDR3, the DNA is TGTGCCAGCAGTTTAACCATTCAGTACTTC. The rearrangement links TRBV12-3 or TRBV12-4 to TRBJ2-4, with D uncertain. With 2 bases removed from V and 9 bases from J, the gap between germline ends came to 2 bases. There are 10 residues in the CDR3.